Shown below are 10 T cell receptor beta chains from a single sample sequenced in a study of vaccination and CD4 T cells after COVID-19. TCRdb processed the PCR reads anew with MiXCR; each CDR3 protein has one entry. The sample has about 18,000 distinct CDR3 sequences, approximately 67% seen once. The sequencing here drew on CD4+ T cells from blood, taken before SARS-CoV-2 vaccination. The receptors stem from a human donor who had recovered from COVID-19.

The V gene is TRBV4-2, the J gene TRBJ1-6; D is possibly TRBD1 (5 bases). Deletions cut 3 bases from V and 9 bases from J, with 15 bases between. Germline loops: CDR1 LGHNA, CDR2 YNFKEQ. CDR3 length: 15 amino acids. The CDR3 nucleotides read TGTGCCAGCAGCCAGATAAAACAGGTGACTTCACCCCTCCACTTT. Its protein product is CASSQIKQVTSPLHF.

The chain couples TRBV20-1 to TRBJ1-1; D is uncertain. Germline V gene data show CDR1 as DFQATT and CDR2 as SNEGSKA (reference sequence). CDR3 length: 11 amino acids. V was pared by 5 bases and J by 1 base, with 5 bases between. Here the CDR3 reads CSASTNTEAFF. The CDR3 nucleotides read TGCAGTGCTTCTACGAACACTGAAGCTTTCTTT.

CDR3 loop: CSARIQGYEQYF. The CDR3 bases are TGCAGTGCTAGAATACAGGGGTACGAGCAGTACTTC. The chain uses TRBV20-1 and TRBJ2-7, with 7 bases that match TRBD1. The CDR3 runs to 12 residues. Germline V gives CDR1 DFQATT, CDR2 SNEGSKA (reference sequence). V lost 2 bases to trimming and J lost 4 bases; unmatched junction nucleotides: 2.

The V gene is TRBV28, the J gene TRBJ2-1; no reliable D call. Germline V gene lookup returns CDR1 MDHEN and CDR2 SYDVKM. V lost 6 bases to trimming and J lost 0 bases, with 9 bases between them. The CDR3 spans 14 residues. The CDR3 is CASSLASSYNEQFF. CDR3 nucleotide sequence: TGTGCCAGCAGCCTCGCCAGCTCCTACAATGAGCAGTTCTTC.

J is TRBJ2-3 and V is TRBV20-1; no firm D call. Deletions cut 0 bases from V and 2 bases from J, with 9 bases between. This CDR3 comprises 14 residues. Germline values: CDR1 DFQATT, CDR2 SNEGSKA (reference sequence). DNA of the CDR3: TGCAGTGCTAGAGATCAGTACGCCACAGATACGCAGTATTTT. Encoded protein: CSARDQYATDTQYF.

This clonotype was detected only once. The CDR3 spells CASSNRQGQETQYF. CDR3 nucleotides: TGTGCCAGCAGTAATAGACAGGGCCAAGAGACCCAGTACTTC. The chain uses TRBV7-6 and TRBJ2-5; the match to TRBD1 covers 7 bases. The CDR3 runs to 14 residues. Trimming took 6 bases from V and 1 from J; bases not matched to a gene: 5. The V gene's germline CDR1 is SGHVS and CDR2 FNYEAQ.

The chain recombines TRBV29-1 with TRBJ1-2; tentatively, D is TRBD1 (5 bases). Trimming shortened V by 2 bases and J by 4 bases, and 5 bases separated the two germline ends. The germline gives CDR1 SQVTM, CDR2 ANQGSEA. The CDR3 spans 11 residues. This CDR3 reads CSVEQGYGYTF. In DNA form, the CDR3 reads TGCAGCGTTGAACAGGGCTATGGCTACACCTTC. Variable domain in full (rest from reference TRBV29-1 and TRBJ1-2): SAVISQKPSRDICQRGTSLTIQCQVDSQVTMMFWYRQQPGQSLTLIATANQGSEATYESGFVIDKFPISRPNLTFSTLTVSNMSPEDSSIYLCSVEQGYGYTFGSGTRLTVV.

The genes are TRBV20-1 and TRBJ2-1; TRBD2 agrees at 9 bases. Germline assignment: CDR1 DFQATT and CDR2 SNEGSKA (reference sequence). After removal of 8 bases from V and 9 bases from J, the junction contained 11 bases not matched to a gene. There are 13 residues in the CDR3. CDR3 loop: CSIRTSVSPEQFF. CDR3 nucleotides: TGCAGTATAAGGACTAGCGTGTCACCTGAGCAGTTCTTC.

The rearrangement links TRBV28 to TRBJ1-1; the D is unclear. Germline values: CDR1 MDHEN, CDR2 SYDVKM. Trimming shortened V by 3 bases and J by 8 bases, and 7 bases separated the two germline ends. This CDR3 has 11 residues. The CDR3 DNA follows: TGTGCCAGCAGTTTTTTCAGGGAAGCTTTCTTT. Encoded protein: CASSFFREAFF. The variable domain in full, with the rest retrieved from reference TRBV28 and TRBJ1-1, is DVKVTQSSRYLVKRTGEKVFLECVQDMDHENMFWYRQDPGLGLRLIYFSYDVKMKEKGDIPEGYSVSREKKERFSLILESASTNQTSMYLCASSFFREAFFGQGTRLTVV.

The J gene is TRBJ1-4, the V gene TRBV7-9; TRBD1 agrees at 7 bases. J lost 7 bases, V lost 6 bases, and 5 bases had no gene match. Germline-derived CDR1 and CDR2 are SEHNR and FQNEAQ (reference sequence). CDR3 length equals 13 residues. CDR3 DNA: TGTGCCAGCAGGAAGGGGGCTGGTGAAAAACTGTTTTTT. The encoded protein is CASRKGAGEKLFF.